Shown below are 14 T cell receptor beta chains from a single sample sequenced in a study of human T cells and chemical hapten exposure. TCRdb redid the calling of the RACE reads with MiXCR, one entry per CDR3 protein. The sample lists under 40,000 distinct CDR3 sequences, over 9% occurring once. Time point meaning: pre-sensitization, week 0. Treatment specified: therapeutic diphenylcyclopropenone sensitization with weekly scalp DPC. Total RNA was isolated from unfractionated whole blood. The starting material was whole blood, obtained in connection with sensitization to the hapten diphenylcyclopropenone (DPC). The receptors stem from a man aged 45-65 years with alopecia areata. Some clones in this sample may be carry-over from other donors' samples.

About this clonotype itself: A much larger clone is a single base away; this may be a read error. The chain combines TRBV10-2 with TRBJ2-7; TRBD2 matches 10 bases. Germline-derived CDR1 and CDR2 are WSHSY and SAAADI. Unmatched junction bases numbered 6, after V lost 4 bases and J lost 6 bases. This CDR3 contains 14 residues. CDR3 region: CASSVTSGYCEQYF. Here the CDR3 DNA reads TGCGCCAGCAGTGTGACTAGCGGGTACTGCGAGCAGTACTTC.

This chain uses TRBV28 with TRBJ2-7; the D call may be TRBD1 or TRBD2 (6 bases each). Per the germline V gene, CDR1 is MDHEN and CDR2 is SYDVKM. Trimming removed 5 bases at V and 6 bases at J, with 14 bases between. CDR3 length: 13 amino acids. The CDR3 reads CASSPHGGGEQYF. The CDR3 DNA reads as TGTGCCAGCAGTCCCCATGGAGGGGGCGAGCAGTACTTC.

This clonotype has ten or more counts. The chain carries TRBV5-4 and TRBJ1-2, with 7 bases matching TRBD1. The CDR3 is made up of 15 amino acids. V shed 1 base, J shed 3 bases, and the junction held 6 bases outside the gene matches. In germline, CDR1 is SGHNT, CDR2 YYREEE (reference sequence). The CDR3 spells CASSLRTGTDYGYTF. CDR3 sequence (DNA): TGTGCCAGCAGCTTGAGAACCGGGACAGACTATGGCTACACCTTC.

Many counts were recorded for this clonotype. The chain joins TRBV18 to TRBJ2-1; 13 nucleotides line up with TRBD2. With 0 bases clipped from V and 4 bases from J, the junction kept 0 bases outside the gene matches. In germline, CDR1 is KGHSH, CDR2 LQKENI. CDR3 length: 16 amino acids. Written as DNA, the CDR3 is TGTGCCAGCTCACCACCACTAGCGGGAGGGTACAATGAGCAGTTCTTC. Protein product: CASSPPLAGGYNEQFF.

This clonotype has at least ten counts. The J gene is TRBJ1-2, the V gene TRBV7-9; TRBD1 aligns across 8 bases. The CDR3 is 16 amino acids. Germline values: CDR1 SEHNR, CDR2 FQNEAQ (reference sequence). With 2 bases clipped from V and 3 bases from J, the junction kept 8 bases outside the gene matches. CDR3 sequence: CASSLSGTGGYYGYTF. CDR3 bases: TGTGCCAGCAGCTTAAGTGGGACAGGTGGTTACTATGGCTACACCTTC.

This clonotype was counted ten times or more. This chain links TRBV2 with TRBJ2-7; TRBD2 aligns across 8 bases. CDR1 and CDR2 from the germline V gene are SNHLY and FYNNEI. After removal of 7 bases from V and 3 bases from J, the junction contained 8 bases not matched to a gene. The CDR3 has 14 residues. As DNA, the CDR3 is TGTGCCAGCACCGATTCCGGGACTAGCTACGAGCAGTACTTC. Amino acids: CASTDSGTSYEQYF.

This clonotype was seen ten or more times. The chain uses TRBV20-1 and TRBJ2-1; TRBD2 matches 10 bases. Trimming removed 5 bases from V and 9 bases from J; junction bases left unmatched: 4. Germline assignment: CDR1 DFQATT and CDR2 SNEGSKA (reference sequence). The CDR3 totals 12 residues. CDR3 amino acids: CSAAAGGSEQFF. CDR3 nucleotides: TGCAGTGCTGCAGCGGGAGGGAGTGAGCAGTTCTTC.

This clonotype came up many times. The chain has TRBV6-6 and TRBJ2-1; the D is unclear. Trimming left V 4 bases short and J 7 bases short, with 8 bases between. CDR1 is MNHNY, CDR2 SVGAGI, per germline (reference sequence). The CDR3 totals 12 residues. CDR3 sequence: CASSFPENEQFF. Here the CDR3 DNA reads TGTGCCAGCAGTTTCCCGGAGAATGAGCAGTTCTTC.

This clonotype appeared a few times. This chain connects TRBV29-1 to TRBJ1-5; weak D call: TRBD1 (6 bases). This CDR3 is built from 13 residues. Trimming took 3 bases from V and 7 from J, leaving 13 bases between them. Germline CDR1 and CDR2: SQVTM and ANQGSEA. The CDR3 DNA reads TGCAGCGTTGAGGGGGCCCTTGGACAGCCCCAGCATTTT. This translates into CSVEGALGQPQHF.

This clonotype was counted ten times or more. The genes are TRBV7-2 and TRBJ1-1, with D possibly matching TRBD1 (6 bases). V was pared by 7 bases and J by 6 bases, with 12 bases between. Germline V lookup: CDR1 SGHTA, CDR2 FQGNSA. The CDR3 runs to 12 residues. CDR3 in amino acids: CASTVGHSEAFF. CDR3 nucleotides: TGTGCCAGCACCGTGGGACACTCTGAAGCTTTCTTT.

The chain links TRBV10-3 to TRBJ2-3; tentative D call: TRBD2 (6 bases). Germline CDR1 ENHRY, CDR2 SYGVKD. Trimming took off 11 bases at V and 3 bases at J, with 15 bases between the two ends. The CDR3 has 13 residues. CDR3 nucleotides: TGTGCCTCAACCGGGAGAAGGACAGATACGCAGTATTTT. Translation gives CASTGRRTDTQYF.

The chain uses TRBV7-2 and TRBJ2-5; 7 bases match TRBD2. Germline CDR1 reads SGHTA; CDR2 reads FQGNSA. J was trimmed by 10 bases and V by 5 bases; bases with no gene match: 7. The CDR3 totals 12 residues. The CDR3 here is CASSPWEGGQYF. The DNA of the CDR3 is TGTGCCAGCAGCCCCTGGGAGGGTGGCCAGTACTTC.

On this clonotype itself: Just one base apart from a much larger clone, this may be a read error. Written as DNA, the CDR3 is TGTGCCAGCAGCTTGAGCGCGGGGGAGCAGTTCTTC. This sequence encodes CASSLSAGEQFF. This chain uses TRBV11-2 with TRBJ2-1; D might be TRBD2 (6 bases). With 3 bases removed from V and 10 bases from J, the gap between germline ends came to 10 bases. Germline loops: CDR1 SGHAT, CDR2 FQNNGV. CDR3 length equals 12 residues.

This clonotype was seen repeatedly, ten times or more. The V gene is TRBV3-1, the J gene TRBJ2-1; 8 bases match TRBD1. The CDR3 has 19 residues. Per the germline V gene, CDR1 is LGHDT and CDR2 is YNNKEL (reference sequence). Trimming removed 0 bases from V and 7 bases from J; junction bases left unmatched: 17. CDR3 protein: CASSQDQGAGREKGNEQFF. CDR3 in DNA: TGTGCCAGCAGCCAAGATCAGGGGGCGGGTCGGGAGAAAGGGAATGAGCAGTTCTTC.